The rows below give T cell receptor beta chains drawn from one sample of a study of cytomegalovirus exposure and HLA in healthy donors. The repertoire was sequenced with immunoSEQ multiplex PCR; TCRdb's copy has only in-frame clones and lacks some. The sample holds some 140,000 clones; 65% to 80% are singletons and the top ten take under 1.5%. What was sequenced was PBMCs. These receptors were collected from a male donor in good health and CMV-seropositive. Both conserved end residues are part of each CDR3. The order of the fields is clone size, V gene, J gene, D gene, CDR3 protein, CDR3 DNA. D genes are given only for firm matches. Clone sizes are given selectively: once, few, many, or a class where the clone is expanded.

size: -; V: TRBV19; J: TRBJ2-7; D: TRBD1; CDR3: CASSGPGQAIYEQYF; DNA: TGTGCCAGTAGTGGACCGGGACAGGCAATCTACGAGCAGTACTTC
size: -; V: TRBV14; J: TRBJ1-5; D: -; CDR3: CASSPRWPQHF; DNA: TGTGCCAGCAGCCCCCGGTGGCCCCAGCATTTT
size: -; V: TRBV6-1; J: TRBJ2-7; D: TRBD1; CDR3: CASSSRTGGRYEQYF; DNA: TGTGCCAGCAGTTCCCGGACAGGGGGTCGCTACGAGCAGTACTTC
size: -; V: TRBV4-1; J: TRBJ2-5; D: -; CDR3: CASSQAPGSQETQYF; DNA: TGCGCCAGCAGCCAAGCCCCGGGAAGCCAAGAGACCCAGTACTTC
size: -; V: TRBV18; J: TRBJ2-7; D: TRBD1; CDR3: CASSPPGQDEQYF; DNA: TGTGCCAGCTCACCACCAGGACAGGACGAGCAGTACTTC
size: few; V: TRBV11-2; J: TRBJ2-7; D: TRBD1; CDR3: CASSESGTGESQYF; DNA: TGTGCCAGCAGCGAATCCGGGACAGGGGAGTCGCAGTACTTC
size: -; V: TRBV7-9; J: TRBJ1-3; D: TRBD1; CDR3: CASSLTGGMTGNTIYF; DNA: TGTGCCAGCAGCTTAACAGGGGGCATGACTGGAAACACCATATATTTT
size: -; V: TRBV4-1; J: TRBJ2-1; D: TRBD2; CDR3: CASSQVAGGPYNEQFF; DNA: TGCGCCAGCAGCCAAGTAGCGGGGGGGCCTTACAATGAGCAGTTCTTC
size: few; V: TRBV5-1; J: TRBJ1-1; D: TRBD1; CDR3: CASSLGRGDTEAFF; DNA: TGCGCCAGCAGCTTGGGCAGGGGGGACACTGAAGCTTTCTTT
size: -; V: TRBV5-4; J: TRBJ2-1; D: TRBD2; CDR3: CASILAGYNEQFF; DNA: TGTGCCAGCATCCTAGCGGGTTACAATGAGCAGTTCTTC
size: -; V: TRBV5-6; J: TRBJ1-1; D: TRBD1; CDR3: CASSYGTGDTEAFF; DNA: TGTGCCAGCAGCTATGGGACAGGGGACACTGAAGCTTTCTTT
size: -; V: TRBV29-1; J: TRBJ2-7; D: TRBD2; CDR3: CSVVGLAGSEQYF; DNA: TGCAGCGTTGTGGGACTAGCGGGTTCCGAGCAGTACTTC
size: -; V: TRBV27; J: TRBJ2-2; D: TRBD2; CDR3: CASSPLAGGNTGELFF; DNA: TGTGCCAGCAGCCCTCTAGCGGGGGGCAACACCGGGGAGCTGTTTTTT
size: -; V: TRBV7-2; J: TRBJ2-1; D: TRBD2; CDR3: CASSLRGLAGANEQFF; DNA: TGTGCCAGCAGCTTAAGGGGTCTAGCGGGAGCCAATGAGCAGTTCTTC